The 25 T cell receptor beta chains in this list originate from one sample, sequenced in a study of kidney transplant recipient with SARS-CoV-2 infection. TCRdb processed the reads anew with MiXCR; each CDR3 protein has one entry. The sample has 200,000 to 300,000 distinct CDR3 sequences, more than 25% seen once. Source: a blood sample, taken at baseline and on day 111 from a kidney transplant recipient. The receptor source for this set is a male patient between 25 and 39 years old who had COVID-19 and was a kidney transplant recipient. The graft donor may account for some of the T cells.

This clonotype was detected once. V is TRBV4-2 and J is TRBJ1-2; D remains unclear. From germline, CDR1 is LGHNA and CDR2 YNFKEQ. V was cut by 5 bases and J by 4 bases, with 23 bases left in between. The CDR3 loop spans 17 amino acids. CDR3 sequence (DNA): TGTGCCAGCAGCTTCACATCCAAAGGTTGGAAGACCTATGGCTACACCTTC. Amino acid sequence: CASSFTSKGWKTYGYTF.

This clonotype was detected many times. The chain has TRBV23-1 and TRBJ1-2, with D unclear. TRBV23-1 is identified as an open reading frame with a role that is uncertain. This CDR3 region has 17 residues. Trimming removed 4 bases from V and 4 bases from J, with 22 bases in between. Here the CDR3 DNA reads TGCGCCAGCAGTCTCCTCCCGCTACGCAGAAAGACCTATGGCTACACCTTC. It specifies CASSLLPLRRKTYGYTF.

The sample holds many counts of this clonotype. The CDR3: CASSLRLDNEQFF. In nucleotides, the CDR3 is TGTGCCAGCAGTTTGCGGCTAGACAATGAGCAGTTCTTC. The chain joins TRBV6-5 to TRBJ2-1; D gene uncertain. Trimming took 4 bases from V and 5 from J, leaving 9 bases between them. CDR3 size: 13 residues. Germline CDR1 reads MNHEY; CDR2 reads SVGAGI.

This clonotype was seen ten or more times. V gene TRBV5-1 combines with J gene TRBJ2-7; no clear D. The ends were cut back, 4 bases at V and 6 bases at J, with 11 bases in the middle. This CDR3 has 12 residues. Per germline, CDR1 SGHRS and CDR2 YFSETQ. The CDR3, as DNA: TGCGCCAGCAGCCCGGACGGGCCCGAGCAGTACTTC. It encodes CASSPDGPEQYF.

In regard to this clonotype: A much larger clone differs from this one at a single base, so this may be a read error. The chain recombines TRBV6-5 with TRBJ2-7; 7 positions match TRBD1. Germline CDR1 MNHEY, CDR2 SVGAGI. Trimming took 5 bases from V and 3 from J; bases not matched to a gene: 10. The CDR3 consists of 15 residues. In DNA, the CDR3 is TGTGCCAGCAGTGCCCAGGACAGGCTTCACTACGAGCAGTACTTC. The encoded protein is CASSAQDRLHYEQYF.

The rearrangement uses TRBV16 and TRBJ1-2, with D hard to call. The CDR3 has 17 residues. The V gene lost 5 bases and the J gene lost 4 bases, with 23 bases spanning the gap. In germline, CDR1 is KGHSY, CDR2 FQNENV. CDR3 loop: CASSVQVVVRKTYGYTF. In DNA form, the CDR3 reads TGTGCCAGCAGCGTGCAGGTGGTCGTTAGAAAGACCTATGGCTACACCTTC. The full variable domain, with the rest looked up from reference TRBV16 and TRBJ1-2, is GEEVAQTPKHLVRGEGQKAKLYCAPIKGHSYVFWYQQVLKNEFKFLISFQNENVFDETGMPKERFSAKCLPNSPCSLEIQATKLEDSAVYFCASSVQVVVRKTYGYTFGSGTRLTVV.

The V and J genes are TRBV7-3 and TRBJ2-3; 9 bases map to TRBD2. The DNA end lines up better with TRBJ2-5; the J call may be wrong. This CDR3 is 16 amino acids long. Germline V lookup: CDR1 SGHTA, CDR2 FQGTGA. DNA for the CDR3: TGTGCCAGCAGCTTAGGGAACGCGGGAGGGGGGGAGACCCAGTACTTC. Its translation is CASSLGNAGGGETQYF.

The sample holds many counts of this clonotype. The chain recombines TRBV19 with TRBJ2-7; D is perhaps TRBD1 (5 bases). Germline V gene lookup returns CDR1 LNHDA and CDR2 SQIVND (reference sequence). V shed 10 bases and J shed 2 bases, with 18 bases lying between them. The CDR3 has 14 residues. The CDR3 loop reads CATTQAGRTYEQYF. The CDR3 DNA sequence: TGTGCCACCACGCAGGCAGGGCGGACCTACGAGCAGTACTTC.

This clonotype was seen repeatedly, ten times or more. The rearrangement uses TRBV7-3 and TRBJ2-3; D remains unclear. The germline V and J ends were trimmed by 4 bases and 5 bases, with 16 bases remaining between them. Per germline, CDR1 SGHTA and CDR2 FQGTGA. The CDR3 sequence is 15 residues long. The CDR3 protein is CASSSTAGPQDTQYF. CDR3 nucleotide sequence: TGTGCCAGCAGCTCCACAGCCGGCCCGCAAGATACGCAGTATTTT.

As concerns this clonotype: A much larger clone sits a single nucleotide away, making a read error possible. The chain has TRBV25-1 and TRBJ1-2, with 7 bases aligning to TRBD1. The germline gives CDR1 MGHDK, CDR2 SYGVNS. V was pared by 10 bases and J by 5 bases, with 13 bases of the junction left unmatched. This CDR3 comprises 14 residues. This chain's CDR3 is CATYRTGFPYGYTF. The CDR3 DNA sequence: TGTGCCACCTATCGGACAGGCTTTCCTTATGGCTACACCTTC.

This clonotype was seen many times. The chain has TRBV20-1 and TRBJ2-2; 11 nucleotides agree with TRBD1. V trimming: 6 bases; J trimming: 4 bases; junction bases outside the gene matches: 4. Germline-derived CDR1 and CDR2 are DFQATT and SNEGSKA (reference sequence). The length of the CDR3 is 14 residues. In nucleotides, the CDR3 is TGCAGTGCCGGACAGGGGGCGGCCACCGGGGAGCTGTTTTTT. It codes for CSAGQGAATGELFF.

This clonotype was recorded many times. This sequence joins TRBV5-6 and TRBJ1-5; no clear D gene. Germline CDR1 and CDR2: SGHDT and YYEEEE. The ends were cut back, 2 bases at V and 0 bases at J, with 9 bases in the middle. The CDR3 has 15 residues. The CDR3 DNA follows: TGTGCCAGCAGCTTACGCGGGAATAGCAATCAGCCCCAGCATTTT. It yields the protein CASSLRGNSNQPQHF.

Notes on this clonotype: A much larger clonotype is one base distant, so this may be a read error. The DNA is left out, because the CDR3 cannot be placed on it with certainty; the CDR3 is given as TCRdb lists it. The V call is TRBV7-5, the J call TRBJ1-2. TRBV7-5 is a documented pseudogene. Termini included, the CDR3 measures 19 amino acids. The CDR3 loop reads CISVPEQDIEAGKTYGYTF.

To note about this clonotype: A read error may be the cause here, since a much bigger clone is one base away. V gene TRBV6-5 combines with J gene TRBJ2-7, with 10 bases identical to TRBD2. The J call may be mistaken, given a closer DNA end match to TRBJ2-5. Germline loops: CDR1 MNHEY, CDR2 SVGAGI. The CDR3 is 15 residues long. The CDR3 sequence: CASSLGPAGGETQYF. CDR3 coding DNA: TGTGCCAGCAGTCTAGGACCAGCGGGAGGGGAGACCCAGTACTTC.

This clonotype has at least ten counts. The rearrangement links TRBV7-9 to TRBJ2-7; a possible D gene is TRBD1 (6 bases). V was shortened by 5 bases and J by 2 bases, with 13 bases between the two germline ends. The CDR3 consists of 14 residues. Germline lookup yields CDR1 SEHNR and CDR2 FQNEAQ (reference sequence). The CDR3 DNA reads TGTGCCAGCAGCCCGAGGGGGATTACCTACGAGCAGTACTTC. Translation gives CASSPRGITYEQYF.

The table lists this clonotype with many counts. The V and J genes are TRBV6-4 and TRBJ1-1; maybe TRBD1 (5 bases). The CDR3 has 14 residues. Germline V CDR1 and CDR2: MRHNA, SNTAGT. The V gene lost 7 bases and the J gene lost 0 bases, with 12 bases spanning the gap. CDR3 DNA: TGTGCCAGCAAGCCGGGGACCCTGAACACTGAAGCTTTCTTT. It specifies CASKPGTLNTEAFF.

In regard to this clonotype: A much more abundant neighbour one base away suggests this may be a read error. V gene TRBV6-1 combines with J gene TRBJ1-2; no clear D gene. The CDR3 extends over 17 amino acids. V lost 1 base and J 4 bases, leaving 19 bases between the germline ends. Germline CDR1 reads MNHNS; CDR2 reads SASEGT. Written as DNA, the CDR3 is TGTGCCAGCAGTGAAGTGCCGGAATGTAGAAAGATCTATGGCTACACCTTC. It yields the protein CASSEVPECRKIYGYTF.

The CDR3 here is CASKASYGGGTSEQYF. The CDR3 nucleotides are TGTGCCAGCAAGGCCTCCTACGGGGGAGGGACCAGCGAGCAGTACTTC. The genes are TRBV14 and TRBJ2-7; 7 positions agree with TRBD2. The CDR3 consists of 16 residues. V dropped 7 bases and J dropped 6; count of bases not matched to a gene: 18. Germline V gene data show CDR1 as SGHDN and CDR2 as FVKESK.

This clonotype showed up many times. V usage is TRBV6-5 and J usage is TRBJ2-7; 7 bases align to TRBD1. CDR1 is MNHEY, CDR2 SVGAGI, per germline. There are 14 residues in the CDR3. Trimming removed 6 bases from V and 0 bases from J; junction bases left unmatched: 5. This CDR3 is CASRDRSSSYEQYF. The CDR3 DNA reads as TGTGCCAGCAGGGACAGGTCTAGCTCCTACGAGCAGTACTTC.

This clonotype was counted many times. In DNA, the CDR3 is TGTGCCAGCAGTTTCTCGTCAGGGGGCTTCGGTGGAAACACCATATATTTT. Translation: CASSFSSGGFGGNTIYF. The genes are TRBV12-3 or TRBV12-4 and TRBJ1-3; TRBD1 aligns across 8 bases. The CDR3 is 17 amino acids. V lost 3 bases to trimming and J lost 3 bases; unmatched junction nucleotides: 10.

Ten or more counts support this clonotype. The chain is built from TRBV3-1 and TRBJ2-2; D gene uncertain. The CDR3 is 18 residues long. The germline V gene has CDR1 LGHDT and CDR2 YNNKEL (reference sequence). Trimming shortened V by 5 bases and J by 5 bases, and 24 bases separated the two germline ends. CDR3 protein: CASSWVGPISGLTGELFF. CDR3 sequence (DNA): TGTGCCAGCAGCTGGGTTGGTCCCATTTCAGGCTTGACCGGGGAGCTGTTTTTT.

The chain has TRBV8-2 and TRBJ2-7. The J call may be mistaken, given a closer DNA end match to TRBJ1-2. TRBV8-2 is shown as a pseudogene. The CDR3 extends over 16 amino acids. CDR3 nucleotides: TGTGGCAGTTTACGAAATGATAGCCGAAAGGCCTATGGCTACACCTTC. Translated, it gives CGSLRNDSRKAYGYTF.

About this clonotype: A single base separates this from a much larger clone, so it may be a read error. No conserved phenylalanine or tryptophan ends this CDR3, so it is likely a read error. The chain recombines TRBV2 with TRBJ2-1; 8 bases map to TRBD1. Unmatched junction bases numbered 12, after V lost 3 bases and J lost 8 bases. CDR1 and CDR2 from the germline V gene are SNHLY and FYNNEI. The CDR3 has 16 amino acids. CDR3 DNA sequence: TGTGCCAGCAGTGACGTTTGGACAGGGAGAGGCGATGAGCAGTTCCTC. Encoded protein: CASSDVWTGRGDEQFL.

This clonotype was seen ten or more times. The chain recombines TRBV27 with TRBJ2-7, with a tentative D call TRBD2 (7 bases). V dropped 6 bases and J dropped 3 bases, with 33 bases sitting between them. The CDR3 contains 20 residues. Germline V lookup: CDR1 MNHEY, CDR2 SMNVEV (reference sequence). CDR3 DNA: TGTGCCAGCAGCCCTTCGAGAACCCGGCGGGGGCGGTCGAGCATCTACGAGCAGTACTTC. It specifies CASSPSRTRRGRSSIYEQYF.

This clonotype came up many times. CDR3 sequence (DNA): TGTGCCAGCAGTGAGGAGAACAGGGCTGGCTACACCTTC. Translating it yields CASSEENRAGYTF. V is TRBV2 and J is TRBJ1-2, with a weak D call TRBD1 (6 bases). The CDR3 is 13 residues long. Germline CDR1 reads SNHLY; CDR2 reads FYNNEI. The V end lost 3 bases, the J end lost 7 bases, and 12 bases lay between the germline ends. The full variable domain, rest sourced from reference TRBV2 and TRBJ1-2, is EPEVTQTPSHQVTQMGQEVILRCVPISNHLYFYWYRQILGQKVEFLVSFYNNEISEKSEIFDDQFSVERPDGSNFTLKIRSTKLEDSAMYFCASSEENRAGYTFGSGTRLTVV.